Sequencing of this TCR beta chain was carried out in a study of cytomegalovirus exposure and HLA in healthy donors. The V and J ends lost 8 bases and 5 bases, in that order; junction bases with no gene match: 5. Per germline, CDR1 SEHNR and CDR2 FQNEAQ (reference sequence). The CDR3 covers 13 residues. Vbeta (60) and Jbeta (13) primers were used in the PCR. The method was immunoSEQ multiplex PCR; TCRdb's version includes in-frame clones alone and lacks a portion of them. This table has around 150,000 clones, approximately 86% appearing once. Comment on this clone: What it binds is not known.

Study-level points and caveats: Later examination showed HLA-associated TCR beta chains had greater clonal expansion than equally common others. Specific recognition of CMV antigens was confirmed in vitro for a few chains (all CMV-associated).

The TCR originated in a woman in her thirties or forties in good health and CMV-seronegative. The specimen sequenced was PBMCs. The V and J genes are TRBV7-9 and TRBJ2-4; 8 nucleotides match TRBD1. The CDR3 reads CASRKQGENIQYF. The CDR3 DNA follows: TGTGCCAGCCGAAAACAGGGGGAAAACATTCAGTACTTC.